The TCR beta chain described here comes from a study of T-cell memory formation after mild COVID-19. The table lists this clonotype with many counts. A single record per CDR3 protein comes from TCRdb applying MiXCR to the 5' RACE reads. This sample has roughly 500,000 distinct CDR3 sequences, with roughly 20% found just once. The CDR3 sequence is 15 residues long. CDR1 is SEHNR, CDR2 FQNEAQ, per germline (reference sequence). V was pared by 5 bases and J by 2 bases, with 16 bases between. The receptor was derived from an adult woman who had mild COVID-19 (a few samples of this study predate the infection). Cell type and time point are not known. Sequenced: PBMCs or a T cell subset sorted from them (not recorded which). The rearrangement uses TRBV7-9 and TRBJ2-7; tentative D call: TRBD1 (6 bases). The CDR3 here is CASSPTDRWPYEQYF. CDR3 coding DNA: TGTGCCAGCAGCCCCACGGACAGATGGCCCTACGAGCAGTACTTC.